Below are 8 T cell receptor beta chains sequenced from a single sample in a study of identical twins. TCRdb recomputed calls from the 5' RACE reads with MiXCR, one row per CDR3 protein. The table lists roughly 750,000 distinct CDR3 sequences, 21% of them singletons. The same data also went into a second study, on T cells expressing NK-cell markers.

Material: PBMCs. The origin of the receptors is a woman under 30 in good health.

This clonotype was seen a few times. V gene TRBV20-1 combines with J gene TRBJ2-5; 11 bases align to TRBD2. This CDR3 spans 17 amino acids. Germline V gene sequence: CDR1 DFQATT, CDR2 SNEGSKA (reference sequence). V shed 0 bases, J shed 2 bases, and the junction held 8 bases outside the gene matches. CDR3 nucleotide sequence: TGCAGTGCTAGAGATCCTATAGCGGGGGGGCCTCAAGAGACCCAGTACTTC. Protein sequence: CSARDPIAGGPQETQYF.

The genes are TRBV7-2 and TRBJ1-2; a weak D match, TRBD1 (5 bases). CDR1 and CDR2 from the germline V gene are SGHTA and FQGNSA. The CDR3 length is 16 residues. Trimming removed 4 bases from V and 7 bases from J, with 22 bases in between. CDR3 protein: CASSSSWGGEVFGYTF. The CDR3 coding sequence is TGTGCCAGCAGCTCTAGTTGGGGAGGGGAGGTCTTTGGCTACACCTTC.

This clonotype turned up a few times. The gene calls are TRBV20-1 and TRBJ2-7; D is possibly TRBD2 (6 bases). Trimming took off 2 bases at V and 5 bases at J, with 16 bases between the two ends. Germline V gives CDR1 DFQATT, CDR2 SNEGSKA (reference sequence). The CDR3 has 14 residues. The CDR3, as DNA: TGCAGTGCTAGAAGAACTGGAGGCGGGGACGAGCAGTACTTC. Encoded protein: CSARRTGGGDEQYF.

This clonotype occurred a few times. The V call is TRBV9, the J call TRBJ2-3; 8 nucleotides match TRBD2. The CDR3 sequence is 15 residues long. After removal of 5 bases from V and 5 bases from J, the junction contained 10 bases not matched to a gene. Per the germline V gene, CDR1 is SGDLS and CDR2 is YYNGEE. The CDR3 DNA sequence: TGTGCCAGCAGTCTCGGGGGGGTAGAAATAGATACGCAGTATTTT. Its protein product is CASSLGGVEIDTQYF.

This clonotype has more than one count but fewer than ten. This chain joins TRBV6-1 and TRBJ1-1, with D possibly matching TRBD1 (5 bases). This CDR3 contains 11 residues. Germline V gene lookup returns CDR1 MNHNS and CDR2 SASEGT. With 5 bases removed from V and 11 bases from J, the gap between germline ends came to 12 bases. CDR3 region: CASSLLGAAFF. CDR3 sequence (DNA): TGTGCCAGCAGTTTGTTAGGGGCCGCTTTCTTT.

This clonotype was observed a few times. V gene TRBV29-1 combines with J gene TRBJ2-7, with D hard to call. Germline V gives CDR1 SQVTM, CDR2 ANQGSEA. The CDR3 consists of 11 residues. Trimming stripped 3 bases from V and 6 bases from J, with 9 bases between. CDR3: CSVDDGSEQYF. CDR3 bases: TGCAGCGTTGATGACGGGTCCGAGCAGTACTTC.

The gene calls are TRBV27 and TRBJ1-2; a weak D match, TRBD1 (5 bases). CDR1 and CDR2 (germline): MNHEY, SMNVEV (reference sequence). This CDR3 is 12 amino acids long. The V end lost 5 bases, the J end lost 10 bases, and 14 bases lay between the germline ends. CDR3 coding DNA: TGTGCCAGCAGTGGGGGGGGTAACGACTACACCTTC. It encodes CASSGGGNDYTF.

This clonotype was detected a few times. V gene TRBV20-1 combines with J gene TRBJ2-7; possible D gene TRBD2, 7 bases. The CDR3 runs 11 residues. Trimming cost V 8 bases and J 5 bases, with 13 bases left between them. Germline CDR1 reads DFQATT; CDR2 reads SNEGSKA (reference sequence). CDR3 in amino acids: CSYGGLNEQYF. The CDR3 DNA is TGCAGTTACGGGGGGCTCAACGAGCAGTACTTC.